The rows below give T cell receptor beta chains drawn from one sample of a study of blood T cell repertoires in COVID-19. Sequencing was performed with immunoSEQ multiplex PCR; in TCRdb, only in-frame clones are kept and a portion is missing. The table includes tens of thousands of clones, about three quarters detected once. What was sequenced was peripheral blood. The receptors were gathered from a woman over 75 with acute or convalescent COVID-19. Both conserved end residues are part of each CDR3. The D gene is left open where the match is weak. Clone size, where shown, is once, few, many, or a class for clones that have expanded.

v_call	clone_size	d_call	j_call	cdr3_aa	cdr3_nt
TRBV5-5	NA	NA	TRBJ2-5	CASSFYSQETQYF	TGTGCCAGCAGCTTCTACAGCCAAGAGACCCAGTACTTC
TRBV5-1	NA	NA	TRBJ2-2	CASSFSQDFTGELFF	TGCGCCAGCAGCTTTTCCCAGGACTTCACCGGGGAGCTGTTTTTT
TRBV7-9	few	NA	TRBJ2-5	CASSLDLSGAETQYF	TGTGCCAGCAGCTTAGATTTGTCAGGGGCAGAGACCCAGTACTTC
TRBV6-2/TRBV6-3	NA	TRBD2	TRBJ2-7	CASSAPGLATYEQYF	TGTGCCAGCAGTGCTCCGGGACTAGCGACCTACGAGCAGTACTTC
TRBV27	NA	NA	TRBJ1-6	CASSSLAGGSLHF	TGTGCCAGCAGTTCCCTAGCTGGGGGGTCCCTCCACTTT
TRBV6-1	NA	TRBD1	TRBJ1-5	CASSGYRGARIGNQPQHF	TGTGCCAGCAGTGGCTACAGGGGGGCGCGGATTGGCAATCAGCCCCAGCATTTT
TRBV19	NA	NA	TRBJ2-1	CASSYNYNEQFF	TGTGCCAGTAGTTACAACTACAATGAGCAGTTCTTC
TRBV7-9	few	NA	TRBJ1-1	CASSAPGTPRSTSEAFF	TGTGCCAGCAGCGCCCCCGGGACACCCCGTTCAACGTCTGAAGCTTTCTTT
TRBV28	NA	NA	TRBJ2-1	CASSSRDISSYNEQFF	TGTGCCAGCAGTTCCCGGGACATAAGCTCCTACAATGAGCAGTTCTTC
TRBV20-1	NA	TRBD1	TRBJ1-6	CSASPRDRPNSPLHF	TGCAGTGCTAGTCCTCGGGACAGGCCTAATTCACCCCTCCACTTT
TRBV9	NA	NA	TRBJ1-1	CASSVDPTENTEAFF	TGTGCCAGCAGCGTTGACCCGACAGAGAACACTGAAGCTTTCTTT
TRBV5-1	once	NA	TRBJ2-7	CASSLSTPGLEQYF	TGCGCCAGCAGCCTCTCCACCCCGGGATTGGAGCAGTACTTC
TRBV5-6	NA	TRBD1	TRBJ2-7	CASRPGTAAYEQYF	TGTGCCAGCAGACCCGGGACAGCAGCCTACGAGCAGTACTTC
TRBV5-4	NA	TRBD2	TRBJ2-1	CASSPGGAGGDNEQFF	TGTGCCAGCAGCCCGGGTGGGGCGGGAGGTGACAATGAGCAGTTCTTC
TRBV2	few	NA	TRBJ2-3	CASVVNSGYTDTQYF	TGTGCCAGCGTGGTTAATAGCGGCTACACAGATACGCAGTATTTT
TRBV9	few	NA	TRBJ2-2	CASSGLTNTGELFF	TGTGCCAGCAGCGGGCTTACGAACACCGGGGAGCTGTTTTTT
TRBV7-9	NA	NA	TRBJ1-2	CASSSYEGGYTF	TGTGCCAGCAGCTCCTACGAGGGTGGCTACACCTTC
TRBV6-5	NA	TRBD1	TRBJ1-6	CASSSTTGGSPLHF	TGTGCCAGCAGTTCCACGACAGGGGGATCACCCCTCCACTTT
TRBV30	NA	TRBD1	TRBJ1-6	CAWSDGQGVGSPLHF	TGTGCCTGGAGCGACGGACAGGGAGTCGGTTCACCCCTCCACTTT
TRBV6-5	NA	TRBD1	TRBJ1-4	CASSRDRDEKLFF	TGTGCCAGCAGCCGGGACAGGGATGAAAAACTGTTTTTT
TRBV7-3	NA	TRBD1	TRBJ1-1	CASSPRQGPNTEAFF	TGTGCCAGCAGCCCCCGACAGGGACCGAACACTGAAGCTTTCTTT
TRBV6-1	NA	NA	TRBJ2-1	CASERHYNEQFF	TGTGCCAGCGAGAGACACTACAATGAGCAGTTCTTC
TRBV7-2	few	NA	TRBJ2-7	CASSYRTGDYEQYF	TGTGCCAGCAGCTACCGGACGGGAGATTACGAGCAGTACTTC
TRBV28	NA	NA	TRBJ2-7	CASLLAGTYFGEQYF	TGTGCCAGCTTACTTGCCGGGACTTACTTCGGCGAGCAGTACTTC
TRBV5-1	NA	NA	TRBJ2-1	CASSLEALEDEQFF	TGCGCCAGCAGCTTGGAGGCCCTAGAGGATGAGCAGTTCTTC
TRBV5-8	NA	NA	TRBJ1-1	CASSFPVAEAFF	TGTGCCAGCAGCTTTCCAGTCGCTGAAGCTTTCTTT
TRBV5-8	NA	TRBD1	TRBJ2-6	CASSTGQGAHGANVLTF	TGTGCCAGCAGCACCGGACAGGGGGCCCATGGGGCCAACGTCCTGACTTTC
TRBV20-1	NA	NA	TRBJ2-7	CSASWAPDVGEQYF	TGCAGTGCTAGTTGGGCCCCGGATGTTGGCGAGCAGTACTTC
TRBV5-8	NA	TRBD1	TRBJ1-1	CASRGTGKAEAFF	TGTGCCAGCAGGGGGACAGGGAAGGCTGAAGCTTTCTTT
TRBV28	NA	TRBD1	TRBJ2-4	CASSLGTVLSKNIQYF	TGTGCCAGCAGCCTGGGGACAGTTCTGTCCAAAAACATTCAGTACTTC
TRBV7-2	NA	NA	TRBJ2-1	CASSSFYNEQFF	TGTGCCAGCAGCTCCTTCTACAATGAGCAGTTCTTC
TRBV27	NA	NA	TRBJ1-2	CASRIGQGYGYTF	TGTGCCAGCAGAATAGGGCAGGGGTATGGCTACACCTTC
TRBV30	NA	TRBD1	TRBJ2-7	CAWTPGTAYEQYF	TGTGCCTGGACCCCGGGGACAGCTTACGAGCAGTACTTC
TRBV24-1	NA	TRBD2	TRBJ2-1	CATSDISGGSYNEQFF	TGTGCCACCAGTGATATTAGCGGGGGAAGTTACAATGAGCAGTTCTTC
TRBV4-1	NA	TRBD1	TRBJ1-2	CASSLSGTDPGYTF	TGCGCCAGCAGCCTTTCCGGGACAGACCCTGGCTACACCTTC
TRBV27	few	NA	TRBJ1-1	CASREFQGRTEAFF	TGTGCCAGCCGCGAGTTCCAGGGGCGGACTGAAGCTTTCTTT
TRBV18	NA	NA	TRBJ1-4	CASSPPGTYNEKLFF	TGTGCCAGCTCACCACCCGGGACTTATAATGAAAAACTGTTTTTT
TRBV10-3	NA	TRBD2	TRBJ2-1	CAISEPGLANEQFF	TGTGCCATCAGTGAGCCGGGACTAGCAAATGAGCAGTTCTTC
TRBV6-5	NA	TRBD1	TRBJ1-6	CASSYSPQGRNSPLHF	TGTGCCAGCAGTTACTCGCCACAGGGGAGGAATTCACCCCTCCACTTT
TRBV18	NA	NA	TRBJ2-7	CASSGGTRSYEQYF	TGTGCCAGCTCGGGCGGGACCCGCTCCTACGAGCAGTACTTC
TRBV6-5	NA	NA	TRBJ2-1	CASSYSVPYYNEQFF	TGTGCCAGCAGTTACTCTGTCCCTTATTACAATGAGCAGTTCTTC
TRBV6-1	once	TRBD2	TRBJ2-7	CASSVERILAGGHEQYF	TGTGCCAGCAGTGTGGAGCGTATCCTAGCGGGAGGCCACGAGCAGTACTTC
TRBV4-2	once	TRBD2	TRBJ2-1	CASSQGMLAGVDEQFF	TGTGCCAGCAGCCAAGGAATGTTAGCGGGAGTTGATGAGCAGTTCTTC
TRBV5-1	NA	NA	TRBJ1-1	CASSSAENTEAFF	TGCGCCAGCAGCTCCGCAGAAAACACTGAAGCTTTCTTT
TRBV7-9	once	NA	TRBJ1-2	CASSLFFHQAIDYGYTF	TGTGCCAGCAGCTTATTTTTTCACCAGGCGATTGACTATGGCTACACCTTC
TRBV28	few	NA	TRBJ1-1	CASSFRGENTEAFF	TGTGCCAGCAGTTTCAGGGGTGAGAACACTGAAGCTTTCTTT
TRBV27	NA	TRBD1	TRBJ2-7	CASSTLGTGFYEQYF	TGTGCCAGCAGTACCCTAGGGACAGGATTCTACGAGCAGTACTTC
TRBV20-1	NA	NA	TRBJ2-1	CSARSDNEQFF	TGCAGTGCTAGGAGTGACAATGAGCAGTTCTTC
TRBV5-4	NA	TRBD2	TRBJ2-1	CASSLVRGSVDEQFF	TGTGCCAGCAGCTTGGTCCGCGGGAGCGTTGATGAGCAGTTCTTC
TRBV28	few	TRBD1	TRBJ2-3	CASNPGQGAKYF	TGTGCCAGCAACCCAGGACAGGGGGCAAAGTATTTT